The 2 T cell receptor beta chains below all came from one sample that was sequenced in a study of CD8 T cells in ankylosing spondylitis. TCRdb itself ran the 5' RACE reads through MiXCR, one entry per CDR3 protein. The sample has roughly 230,000 distinct CDR3 sequences; 15% to 20% are singletons. Sequenced sample: blood, either unsorted or a sorted T cell fraction (not recorded which). All receptors derive from a male donor with ankylosing spondylitis or in good health (not recorded which).

This clonotype was counted at least ten times. The chain combines TRBV11-2 with TRBJ2-3; D is perhaps TRBD2 (5 bases). Deletions cut 3 bases from V and 2 bases from J, with 9 bases between. Germline CDR1 reads SGHAT; CDR2 reads FQNNGV. The CDR3 loop spans 14 amino acids. This chain's CDR3 is CASSLTGYTDTQYF. The CDR3 nucleotides are TGTGCCAGCAGCTTGACGGGATACACAGATACGCAGTATTTT.

This clonotype turned up a few times. This chain joins TRBV9 and TRBJ2-3, with TRBD2 identical over 7 bases. Per the germline V gene, CDR1 is SGDLS and CDR2 is YYNGEE. V trimming: 4 bases; J trimming: 2 bases; junction bases outside the gene matches: 7. The length of the CDR3 is 15 residues. CDR3 protein: CASSPKAGITDTQYF. The CDR3 DNA reads as TGTGCCAGCAGCCCAAAAGCGGGGATCACAGATACGCAGTATTTT. Looking up the rest from reference TRBV9 and TRBJ2-3 gives the full variable domain: DSGVTQTPKHLITATGQRVTLRCSPRSGDLSVYWYQQSLDQGLQFLIQYYNGEERAKGNILERFSAQQFPDLHSELNLSSLELGDSALYFCASSPKAGITDTQYFGPGTRLTVL.